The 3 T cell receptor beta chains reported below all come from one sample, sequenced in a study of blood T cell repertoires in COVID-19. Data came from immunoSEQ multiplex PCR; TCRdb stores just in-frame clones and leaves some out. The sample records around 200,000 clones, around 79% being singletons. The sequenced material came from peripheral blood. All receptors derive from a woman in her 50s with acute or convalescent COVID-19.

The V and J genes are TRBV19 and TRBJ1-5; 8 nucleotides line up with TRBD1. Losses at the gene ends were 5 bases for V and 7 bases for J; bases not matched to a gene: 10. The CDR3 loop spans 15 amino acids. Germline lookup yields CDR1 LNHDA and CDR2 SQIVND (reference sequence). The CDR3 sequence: CASSAQGQASQPQHF. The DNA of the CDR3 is TGTGCCAGTAGTGCCCAGGGACAGGCAAGCCAGCCCCAGCATTTT.

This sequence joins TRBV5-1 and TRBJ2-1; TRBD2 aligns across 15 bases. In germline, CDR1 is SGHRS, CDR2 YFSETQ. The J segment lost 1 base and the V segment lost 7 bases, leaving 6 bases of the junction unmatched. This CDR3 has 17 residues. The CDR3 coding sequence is TGCGCCAGCCCCGGACTAGCGGGGGGGCAGTCCTACAATGAGCAGTTCTTC. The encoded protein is CASPGLAGGQSYNEQFF.

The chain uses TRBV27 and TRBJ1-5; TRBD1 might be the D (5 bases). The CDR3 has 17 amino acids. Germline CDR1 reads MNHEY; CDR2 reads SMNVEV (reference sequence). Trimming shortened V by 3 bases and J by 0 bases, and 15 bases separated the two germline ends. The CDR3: CASSLGRWGDSNQPQHF. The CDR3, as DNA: TGTGCCAGCAGTTTGGGCCGATGGGGGGATAGCAATCAGCCCCAGCATTTT.